This is a list of T cell receptor beta chains from one sample in a study of blood T cell repertoires in COVID-19. Only in-frame clones appear in the TCRdb table, and some are missing; sequencing was by immunoSEQ multiplex PCR. In the table there are under 300,000 clones, under 95% of which are singletons. Sequenced: PBMCs or T cells enriched from blood (not recorded which). These receptors originate from a woman younger than 35 who had recovered from COVID-19. Each CDR3 is given with its conserved first and last residue. Fields, in order: CDR3 protein, CDR3 DNA, clone size, D gene, J gene, V gene. A D gene is named only where the DNA matches it firmly. Size is omitted from some rows. Given values are once, few, many or a class for expanded clones.

CASSLGLADTDTQYF	TGTGCTAGCAGCTTAGGGCTAGCGGACACAGATACGCAGTATTTT	.	TRBD2	TRBJ2-3	TRBV7-7
CASSWAGTGYEQYF	TGTGCCAGCAGTTGGGCCGGGACAGGCTACGAGCAGTACTTC	.	TRBD1	TRBJ2-7	TRBV27
CASSSAGSLSNVLTF	TGTGCCAGCAGCTCCGCCGGTTCTTTATCCAACGTCCTGACTTTC	.	.	TRBJ2-6	TRBV5-6
CASKYLGVDREKLFF	TGCGCCAGCAAGTACTTAGGGGTCGATCGTGAAAAACTGTTTTTT	.	.	TRBJ1-4	TRBV5-1
CASSMPTGNYGYTF	TGTGCCAGTAGTATGCCGACAGGCAACTATGGCTACACCTTC	.	.	TRBJ1-2	TRBV19
CASSQPDRKNSPLHF	TGCGCCAGCAGCCAACCCGACAGGAAAAATTCACCCCTCCACTTT	.	.	TRBJ1-6	TRBV4-1
CASSWQSGGASYEQYF	TGTGCCAGCAGCTGGCAGAGCGGGGGGGCTTCCTACGAGCAGTACTTC	once	TRBD2	TRBJ2-7	TRBV7-2
CASSEGAGTYTQYF	TGTGCCAGCAGCGAGGGGGCAGGGACTTATACGCAGTATTTT	.	.	TRBJ2-3	TRBV7-2
CASSTRGAGELFF	TGTGCCAGCAGTACCAGGGGCGCCGGGGAGCTGTTTTTT	.	.	TRBJ2-2	TRBV3-1/TRBV3-2
CASRRVGANEKLFF	TGTGCCAGCAGGAGGGTCGGCGCTAATGAAAAACTGTTTTTT	many	.	TRBJ1-4	TRBV7-9
CASSETGTGGAVLETQYF	TGTGCCAGCAGTGAGACCGGGACAGGGGGCGCGGTACTAGAGACCCAGTACTTC	.	TRBD1	TRBJ2-5	TRBV9
CASSWGENTEAFF	TGTGCCAGCAGTTGGGGGGAGAACACTGAAGCTTTCTTT	.	.	TRBJ1-1	TRBV2
CASSQYTGVNTEAFF	TGCGCCAGCAGCCAATATACAGGGGTGAACACTGAAGCTTTCTTT	.	TRBD1	TRBJ1-1	TRBV4-3
CAISESREGEKLFF	TGTGCCATCAGTGAGAGCAGGGAGGGTGAAAAACTGTTTTTT	.	.	TRBJ1-4	TRBV10-3
CASSFPDRQETQYF	TGTGCCAGCAGTTTCCCCGACAGGCAAGAGACCCAGTACTTC	.	.	TRBJ2-5	TRBV28
CASSPRDRENTGELFF	TGTGCCAGCAGCCCGAGGGACAGGGAGAACACCGGGGAGCTGTTTTTT	.	TRBD1	TRBJ2-2	TRBV5-4
CASSPLAGSSYEQYF	TGTGCCAGCAGTCCCCTAGCGGGGAGCTCCTACGAGCAGTACTTC	few	TRBD2	TRBJ2-7	TRBV6-5
CASSWQTGEGYTF	TGTGCCAGCAGTTGGCAGACAGGGGAAGGCTACACCTTC	.	TRBD1	TRBJ1-2	TRBV6-2/TRBV6-3
CASSLEQAKTGELFF	TGTGCCAGCAGCTTAGAACAGGCGAAAACCGGGGAGCTGTTTTTT	.	.	TRBJ2-2	TRBV13
CSVNPTGGAENTGELFF	TGCAGCGTGAACCCGACAGGGGGCGCCGAGAACACCGGGGAGCTGTTTTTT	.	TRBD1	TRBJ2-2	TRBV29-1
CASGYPDRGQETQYF	TGTGCCAGCGGTTACCCGGACAGGGGACAAGAGACCCAGTACTTC	.	TRBD1	TRBJ2-5	TRBV7-9
CASSLGLAGGTGELFF	TGTGCCAGCAGCTTGGGTCTAGCGGGAGGAACCGGGGAGCTGTTTTTT	.	TRBD2	TRBJ2-2	TRBV5-4
CSVERGLYGYTF	TGCAGCGTCGAGCGGGGACTTTATGGCTACACCTTC	.	.	TRBJ1-2	TRBV29-1
CASTKFLGGLGYTF	TGTGCCAGCACCAAGTTTTTGGGGGGGCTTGGCTACACCTTC	.	.	TRBJ1-2	TRBV3-1/TRBV3-2
CASSQDDQGVYGYTF	TGCGCCAGCAGCCAAGATGACCAGGGGGTCTATGGCTACACCTTC	.	TRBD1	TRBJ1-2	TRBV4-1
CASKLRPSAYQETQYF	TGCGCCAGCAAGTTGCGGCCTAGCGCCTACCAAGAGACCCAGTACTTC	once	.	TRBJ2-5	TRBV5-1
CASSLEPTSGGFF	TGTGCCAGCAGCTTGGAGCCGACTAGCGGGGGGTTCTTC	once	TRBD2	TRBJ2-1	TRBV5-6
CASSLSSGGYGYTF	TGTGCCAGCAGTTTATCCTCCGGGGGCTATGGCTACACCTTC	.	.	TRBJ1-2	TRBV27
CASTPGTANSPLHF	TGTGCCAGTACCCCCGGGACAGCTAATTCACCCCTCCACTTT	.	TRBD1	TRBJ1-6	TRBV19
CASSPSGADTQYF	TGTGCCAGCAGCCCTAGCGGTGCAGATACGCAGTATTTT	.	TRBD2	TRBJ2-3	TRBV6-2/TRBV6-3
CASSMEGENSPLHF	TGCGCCAGCAGCATGGAGGGAGAAAATTCACCCCTCCACTTT	.	.	TRBJ1-6	TRBV5-1
CASSADRGPWGYTF	TGTGCCAGCAGCGCGGACAGGGGCCCGTGGGGCTACACCTTC	.	TRBD1	TRBJ1-2	TRBV9
CASSEAAGEIHNEQFF	TGTGCCAGCAGTGAAGCGGCGGGGGAGATTCACAATGAGCAGTTCTTC	.	TRBD2	TRBJ2-1	TRBV2
CASSFAGGRNEQFF	TGTGCCAGCAGCTTTGCGGGGGGACGCAATGAGCAGTTCTTC	.	TRBD2	TRBJ2-1	TRBV7-9
CASSKGQAYGYTF	TGTGCCAGCAGCAAGGGACAGGCCTATGGCTACACCTTC	.	TRBD1	TRBJ1-2	TRBV9
CASSAIAGDTEAFF	TGTGCCAGCTCTGCCATAGCCGGGGACACTGAAGCTTTCTTT	.	.	TRBJ1-1	TRBV6-5
CASRRDSPSTQYF	TGTGCCAGCAGGCGGGACTCACCCAGTACGCAGTATTTT	.	.	TRBJ2-3	TRBV2
CASSLVQVANTGELFF	TGCGCCAGCAGCTTGGTTCAGGTGGCGAACACCGGGGAGCTGTTTTTT	.	.	TRBJ2-2	TRBV5-1
CASSVDRPTDTQYF	TGTGCCAGCAGCGTAGACAGGCCCACAGATACGCAGTATTTT	.	.	TRBJ2-3	TRBV9
CASSSPGLIYGYTF	TGTGCCAGCAGTTCACCGGGACTTATATATGGCTACACCTTC	.	.	TRBJ1-2	TRBV2
CASSRTVATNEKLFF	TGTGCCAGCTCAAGGACAGTTGCAACTAATGAAAAACTGTTTTTT	.	.	TRBJ1-4	TRBV18
CASSPTGESEQFF	TGTGCCAGCAGCCCCACAGGGGAAAGTGAGCAGTTCTTC	.	TRBD1	TRBJ2-1	TRBV28
CASSFNPAGANEKLFF	TGTGCCAGCAGCTTCAACCCCGCAGGGGCTAATGAAAAACTGTTTTTT	.	.	TRBJ1-4	TRBV7-8
CSASQMVNTEAFF	TGCAGTGCTAGTCAGATGGTGAACACTGAAGCTTTCTTT	.	.	TRBJ1-1	TRBV20-1
CASSHSGWVNTEAFF	TGTGCCAGCAGCCATAGCGGGTGGGTGAACACTGAAGCTTTCTTT	.	.	TRBJ1-1	TRBV5-6
CASSTSGGNTEAFF	TGTGCCAGTAGTACCTCGGGGGGGAACACTGAAGCTTTCTTT	.	.	TRBJ1-1	TRBV19
CASSPDRSNGWVTEAFF	TGTGCCAGTAGTCCCGACAGGTCGAACGGTTGGGTCACTGAAGCTTTCTTT	.	.	TRBJ1-1	TRBV19
CASRPRGGINEKLFF	TGTGCCAGCAGACCCCGAGGGGGCATTAATGAAAAACTGTTTTTT	.	TRBD1	TRBJ1-4	TRBV27
CASSSTTGSGNTIYF	TGCGCCAGCAGTTCTACGACAGGGTCTGGAAACACCATATATTTT	.	TRBD1	TRBJ1-3	TRBV5-1
CASSQVGVAGANVLTF	TGTGCCAGCAGCCAAGTTGGAGTGGCTGGGGCCAACGTCCTGACTTTC	.	.	TRBJ2-6	TRBV3-1/TRBV3-2
CASSGLAGGYNEQFF	TGTGCCAGCAGCGGGCTAGCGGGGGGCTACAATGAGCAGTTCTTC	.	TRBD2	TRBJ2-1	TRBV7-8
CASSFTGGNNQPQHF	TGTGCCAGCAGCTTTACAGGGGGGAACAATCAGCCCCAGCATTTT	.	TRBD1	TRBJ1-5	TRBV7-8
CSAGPGAQYF	TGCAGTGCCGGACCCGGGGCCCAGTACTTC	.	.	TRBJ2-5	TRBV20-1
CASTFEFTSTDTQYF	TGTGCCTCTACGTTCGAGTTCACTAGCACAGATACGCAGTATTTT	.	.	TRBJ2-3	TRBV11-2
CASSGRTYGYTF	TGTGCCAGCAGCGGGAGGACATATGGCTACACCTTC	once	.	TRBJ1-2	TRBV28
CASSKSGVPWNEQFF	TGTGCCAGCAGCAAATCAGGCGTGCCATGGAATGAGCAGTTCTTC	.	.	TRBJ2-1	TRBV21-1
CASRGTSGTSTDTQYF	TGTGCCAGCAGGGGGACTAGCGGGACCAGCACAGATACGCAGTATTTT	once	TRBD2	TRBJ2-3	TRBV2
CASSRTGGSEHYGYTF	TGTGCCAGCAGCCGGACAGGGGGCTCAGAACACTATGGCTACACCTTC	.	TRBD1	TRBJ1-2	TRBV7-8
CASQDLSGGRETQYF	TGTGCCAGTCAAGATCTCTCGGGGGGAAGGGAGACCCAGTACTTC	.	TRBD2	TRBJ2-5	TRBV7-9